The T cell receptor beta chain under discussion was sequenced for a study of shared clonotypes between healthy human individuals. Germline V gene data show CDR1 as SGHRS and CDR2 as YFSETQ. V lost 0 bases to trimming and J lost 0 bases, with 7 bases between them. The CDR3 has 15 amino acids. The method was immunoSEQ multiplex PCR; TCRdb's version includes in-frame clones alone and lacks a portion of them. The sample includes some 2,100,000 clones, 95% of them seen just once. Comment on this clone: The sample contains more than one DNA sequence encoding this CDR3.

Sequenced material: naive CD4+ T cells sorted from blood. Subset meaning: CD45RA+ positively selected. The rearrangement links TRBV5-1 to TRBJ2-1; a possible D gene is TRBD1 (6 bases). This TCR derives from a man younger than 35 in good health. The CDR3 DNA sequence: TGCGCCAGCAGCTTGGAACAGGGCTCCTACAATGAGCAGTTCTTC. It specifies CASSLEQGSYNEQFF.